The 15 T cell receptor beta chains below all came from one sample that was sequenced in a study of cytomegalovirus exposure and HLA in healthy donors. The PCR ran on 60 Vbeta and 13 Jbeta primers. Generated by immunoSEQ multiplex PCR, the TCRdb table keeps only in-frame clones and is missing some. Of 150,000 to 200,000 clones in the sample, roughly 77% were seen once. Sample: PBMCs. Receptors originate from a woman aged 50 to 65 in good health and CMV-seronegative.

The chain joins TRBV7-8 to TRBJ2-7; 11 positions match TRBD1. The germline V gene encodes CDR1 SGHVS and CDR2 FQNEAQ. V trimming: 5 bases; J trimming: 4 bases; junction bases outside the gene matches: 4. The length of the CDR3 is 14 residues. CDR3 bases: TGTGCCAGCAGCCAAGGACAGGGGGCTTACGAGCAGTACTTC. Encoded protein: CASSQGQGAYEQYF.

The CDR3 protein is CASSLSGRQYF. The CDR3 DNA reads TGCGCCAGCAGCCTATCGGGGAGGCAGTACTTC. V usage is TRBV4-1 and J usage is TRBJ2-7, with D tentatively TRBD2 (5 bases). From germline, CDR1 is MGHRA and CDR2 YSYEKL. This CDR3 spans 11 amino acids. V was clipped by 4 bases and J by 9 bases, with 10 bases between them.

In DNA form, the CDR3 reads TGTGCCAGCAAACAGGACAGGTCCTACGAGCAGTACTTC. This gives the protein CASKQDRSYEQYF. The rearrangement uses TRBV6-5 and TRBJ2-7; 7 bases are shared with TRBD1. The V gene's germline CDR1 is MNHEY and CDR2 SVGAGI. V shed 7 bases, J shed 1 base, and the junction held 4 bases outside the gene matches. This CDR3 is built from 13 residues.

V gene TRBV7-9 combines with J gene TRBJ1-5; D remains ambiguous. Between the trimmed V and J ends, which lost 2 bases and 3 bases, there was a span of 11 bases. This CDR3 is 15 amino acids long. The germline V gene encodes CDR1 SEHNR and CDR2 FQNEAQ (reference sequence). CDR3 amino acids: CASSLFGAVNQPQHF. CDR3 nucleotides: TGTGCCAGCAGCTTATTTGGAGCAGTCAATCAGCCCCAGCATTTT.

The V gene is TRBV6-1, the J gene TRBJ1-2, with D possibly being TRBD1 (5 bases). The germline V and J ends were trimmed by 2 bases and 3 bases, with 16 bases remaining between them. Germline V gene sequence: CDR1 MNHNS, CDR2 SASEGT. CDR3 length: 16 residues. The CDR3: CASSEYPGMSDYGYTF. The CDR3, as DNA: TGTGCCAGCAGTGAATATCCAGGGATGTCAGACTATGGCTACACCTTC.

This chain connects TRBV5-8 to TRBJ1-2, with D uncertain. From germline, CDR1 is SGHTS and CDR2 YDEGEE. This CDR3 has 14 residues. V was cut by 0 bases and J by 2 bases, with 8 bases left in between. CDR3 amino acids: CASSLVGGNYGYTF. The CDR3 nucleotides are TGTGCCAGCAGCTTGGTGGGAGGGAACTATGGCTACACCTTC.

The J gene is TRBJ1-2, the V gene TRBV28, with D perhaps matching TRBD1 (6 bases). V lost 3 bases, J lost 8 bases, and 13 bases lay in between. The CDR3 spans 13 residues. CDR1 is MDHEN and CDR2 is SYDVKM in the germline V gene. The chain's CDR3 is CASSFMLQGGYTF. The DNA for the CDR3 is TGTGCCAGCAGTTTTATGTTACAGGGAGGCTACACCTTC.

The chain couples TRBV2 to TRBJ1-5; no reliable D call. Germline V lookup: CDR1 SNHLY, CDR2 FYNNEI. The CDR3 loop spans 13 amino acids. The V gene lost 8 bases and the J gene lost 0 bases, with 8 bases spanning the gap. CDR3 coding DNA: TGTGCCAGCGGTACAGATAGCAATCAGCCCCAGCATTTT. It specifies CASGTDSNQPQHF.

CDR3 nucleotide sequence: TGTGCCAGCAGTGCAGACTACGAGCAGTACTTC. Translation: CASSADYEQYF. This chain uses TRBV28 with TRBJ2-7; D remains ambiguous. The germline CDR1 and CDR2 sequences are MDHEN and SYDVKM. This CDR3 region has 11 residues. Trimming shortened V by 5 bases and J by 3 bases, and 5 bases separated the two germline ends.

The chain joins TRBV5-6 to TRBJ1-1, with 7 positions matching TRBD1. Germline assignment: CDR1 SGHDT and CDR2 YYEEEE. The CDR3 contains 16 residues. V shed 4 bases and J 5 bases; nucleotides not matched to a gene: 14. The CDR3 is CASSLRQGKGWTEAFF. Written as DNA, the CDR3 is TGTGCCAGCAGCCTGAGACAGGGAAAAGGGTGGACTGAAGCTTTCTTT. Drawing the rest from reference TRBV5-6 and TRBJ1-1, the complete variable domain is DAGVTQSPTHLIKTRGQQVTLRCSPKSGHDTVSWYQQALGQGPQFIFQYYEEEERQRGNFPDRFSGHQFPNYSSELNVNALLLGDSALYLCASSLRQGKGWTEAFFGQGTRLTVV.

This chain connects TRBV9 to TRBJ1-2, with 7 bases that match TRBD1. Germline V gene sequence: CDR1 SGDLS, CDR2 YYNGEE. The CDR3 is 14 amino acids. The V and J ends lost 3 bases and 7 bases, in that order; junction bases with no gene match: 9. CDR3 sequence reads: CASSAGGFGRGYTF. In DNA, the CDR3 is TGTGCCAGCAGCGCAGGGGGATTCGGGCGTGGCTACACCTTC.

The chain is built from TRBV9 and TRBJ1-3; D gene ambiguous. Germline lookup yields CDR1 SGDLS and CDR2 YYNGEE. The CDR3 length is 16 residues. Trimming stripped 0 bases from V and 5 bases from J, with 15 bases between. The CDR3 protein is CASSVDPRHQRNTIYF. The CDR3 coding sequence is TGTGCCAGCAGCGTAGATCCGAGGCACCAAAGAAACACCATATATTTT. Drawing the rest from reference TRBV9 and TRBJ1-3, the complete variable domain is DSGVTQTPKHLITATGQRVTLRCSPRSGDLSVYWYQQSLDQGLQFLIQYYNGEERAKGNILERFSAQQFPDLHSELNLSSLELGDSALYFCASSVDPRHQRNTIYFGEGSWLTVV.

The chain couples TRBV6-6 to TRBJ2-5, with TRBD2 matching over 8 bases. Germline CDR1 is MNHNY and CDR2 is SVGAGI (reference sequence). This CDR3 region has 14 residues. Trimming removed 8 bases from V and 10 bases from J; junction bases left unmatched: 15. CDR3 in amino acids: CASFSSQWRGDQYF. The CDR3, as DNA: TGTGCCAGCTTCTCGTCCCAGTGGCGGGGGGACCAGTACTTC.

This clone was counted between two and nine times. The gene calls are TRBV2 and TRBJ1-5; no firm D call. Germline-derived CDR1 and CDR2 are SNHLY and FYNNEI. Trimming removed 3 bases at V and 6 bases at J, with 3 bases between. This CDR3 has 11 amino acids. The CDR3 here is CASSDSQPQHF. The CDR3 DNA sequence: TGTGCCAGCAGTGATAGTCAGCCCCAGCATTTT.

The genes are TRBV18 and TRBJ2-5; no reliable D call. V gave up 5 bases and J gave up 2 bases, with 9 bases separating them. This CDR3 is built from 13 residues. CDR1 is KGHSH, CDR2 LQKENI, per germline. CDR3 in amino acids: CASSARKQETQYF. CDR3 bases: TGTGCCAGCTCAGCGCGGAAGCAAGAGACCCAGTACTTC.